This T cell receptor (beta chain) appears in the sequencing data of a study of T cell responses to AZD1222 COVID-19 vaccine. This clone has only a few counts. V lost 5 bases and J 7 bases, leaving 6 bases between the germline ends. This CDR3 has 11 residues. The assay was immunoSEQ multiplex PCR, and TCRdb's table has in-frame clones only and misses some. Of some 130,000 clones listed, over 75% are singletons. The clonotype was recovered from an adult in good health. The input for sequencing was peripheral blood, taken on day 0 of AZD1222 vaccination. V and J are TRBV12-3 or TRBV12-4 and TRBJ2-1, with no clear D. The CDR3 sequence: CASSVFNEQFF. Written as DNA, the CDR3 is TGTGCCAGCAGTGTCTTTAATGAGCAGTTCTTC.